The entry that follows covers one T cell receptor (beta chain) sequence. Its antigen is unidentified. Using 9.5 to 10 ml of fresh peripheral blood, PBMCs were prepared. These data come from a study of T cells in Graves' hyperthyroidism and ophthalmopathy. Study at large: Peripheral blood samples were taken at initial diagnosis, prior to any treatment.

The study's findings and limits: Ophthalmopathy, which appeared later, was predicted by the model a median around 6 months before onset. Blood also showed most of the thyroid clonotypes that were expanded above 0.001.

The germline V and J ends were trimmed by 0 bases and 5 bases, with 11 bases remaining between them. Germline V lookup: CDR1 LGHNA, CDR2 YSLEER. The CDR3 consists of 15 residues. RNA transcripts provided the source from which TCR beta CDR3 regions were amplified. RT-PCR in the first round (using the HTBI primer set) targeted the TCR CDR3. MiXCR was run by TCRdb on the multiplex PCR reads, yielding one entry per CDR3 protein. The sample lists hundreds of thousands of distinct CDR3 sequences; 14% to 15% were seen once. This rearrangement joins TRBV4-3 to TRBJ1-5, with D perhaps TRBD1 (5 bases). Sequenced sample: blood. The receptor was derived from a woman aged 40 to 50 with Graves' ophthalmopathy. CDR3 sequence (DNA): TGCGCCAGCAGCCAAGATGGGGACTGGGATCAGCCCCAGCATTTT. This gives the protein CASSQDGDWDQPQHF.